A selection of T cell receptor beta chains follows, all from one sample in a study of regulatory T cells in long-lasting Graves disease. TCRdb ran MiXCR on the multiplex PCR reads and lists one entry per CDR3 protein. This sample has around 250,000 distinct CDR3 sequences; more than 15% occur once, and the top ten carry approximately 15%. The same data also contributed to another study, on T cells in Graves' hyperthyroidism and ophthalmopathy.

The material sequenced was peripheral blood mononuclear cells (PBMCs), taken at new diagnosis, from a patient treated with antithyroid drugs. The receptors were sampled from a woman aged 25 to 39 with Graves disease. Both conserved end residues are part of each CDR3. The order of the fields is J gene, clone size, V gene, D gene, CDR3 protein, CDR3 DNA. D genes are given only for firm matches. Rows may omit the clone size; those that give it use once, few, many or a size class.

>TRBJ1-5|many|TRBV12-3/TRBV12-4|TRBD1
CASSQNGQVSGNQPQHF
TGTGCCAGCAGTCAAAACGGACAGGTTAGCGGGAATCAGCCCCAGCATTTT
>TRBJ1-5|few|TRBV6-2/TRBV6-3|TRBD1
CASSLLSGQGYQPQHF
TGTGCCAGCAGCCTCTTGTCGGGACAGGGCTATCAGCCCCAGCATTTT
>TRBJ1-2|many|TRBV14|.
CASSSGVGYGYTF
TGTGCCAGCAGCTCCGGTGTGGGCTATGGCTACACCTTC
>TRBJ1-1|many|TRBV19|.
CASSTSGAARKAFF
TGTGCCAGTAGTACCTCCGGGGCGGCGCGAAAAGCTTTCTTT
>TRBJ1-5|many|TRBV2|TRBD1
CATQGDGQPQHF
TGTGCCACTCAGGGGGACGGACAGCCCCAGCATTTT
>TRBJ2-4|.|TRBV20-1|TRBD2
CSARGGGGRGNIQYF
TGCAGTGCTAGAGGGGGTGGAGGGAGGGGAAACATTCAGTACTTC
>TRBJ2-7|many|TRBV12-5|.
CASGESGREQYF
TGTGCTAGTGGTGAATCAGGGCGCGAGCAGTACTTC
>TRBJ2-4|.|TRBV28|TRBD2
CASSTGGRAKNIQHF
TGTGCCAGCAGCACGGGGGGGAGGGCCAAAAACATTCAGCACTTC
>TRBJ1-2|.|TRBV24-1|.
CATRNSPGGRLTNYGYTF
TGTGCCACCAGGAATTCGCCCGGGGGGAGGCTGACTAACTATGGCTACACCTTC
>TRBJ1-2|many|TRBV5-1|.
CASSLGTGLNYGYTF
TGCGCCAGCAGCTTGGGTACGGGTCTTAACTATGGCTACACCTTC
>TRBJ2-1|.|TRBV7-9|TRBD2
CASSFPGASGGTINYNEQFF
TGTGCCAGCAGCTTCCCAGGGGCTAGCGGGGGGACAATAAACTACAATGAGCAGTTCTTC
>TRBJ2-2|many|TRBV4-1|TRBD2
CASSQLSSGVPSTGELFF
TGCGCCAGCAGCCAATTATCTAGCGGGGTGCCATCAACCGGGGAGCTGTTTTTT
>TRBJ1-2|few|TRBV19|.
CASSVDSDNYGYTF
TGTGCCAGTAGTGTCGACAGCGATAACTATGGCTACACCTTC
>TRBJ1-6|many|TRBV18|TRBD1
CASSPKIRQGEGSPLHF
TGTGCCAGCTCACCGAAGATACGACAGGGTGAAGGGTCACCCCTCCACTTT
>TRBJ1-5|many|TRBV20-1|.
CSALKGTVDQPQHF
TGCAGTGCTCTTAAGGGGACGGTGGATCAGCCCCAGCATTTT
>TRBJ1-2|many|TRBV6-2/TRBV6-3|.
CASSWRHPLGYGYTF
TGTGCCAGCAGTTGGCGACACCCCCTGGGCTATGGCTACACCTTC
>TRBJ1-5|.|TRBV7-9|TRBD1
CASSWRTGEDQPQHF
TGTGCCAGCAGCTGGAGGACAGGGGAGGATCAGCCCCAGCATTTT
>TRBJ2-3|many|TRBV7-2|.
CASSSSWGTDTQYF
TGTGCCAGCAGCTCCTCTTGGGGCACAGATACGCAGTATTTT
>TRBJ2-2|many|TRBV20-1|TRBD2
CSAWTSGGSPLNTGELFF
TGCAGTGCATGGACTAGCGGGGGGTCCCCCCTGAACACCGGGGAGCTGTTTTTT
>TRBJ1-2|many|TRBV6-5|.
CASSYSRNNYGYTF
TGTGCCAGCAGTTACTCGCGCAACAACTATGGCTACACCTTC
>TRBJ2-1|many|TRBV11-2|TRBD2
CASSSTSGLSSYNEQFF
TGTGCCAGCAGCTCGACTAGCGGGTTGAGCTCCTACAATGAGCAGTTCTTC
>TRBJ1-1|many|TRBV12-5|TRBD1
CASGLPLVSGTGEAFF
TGTGCTAGTGGTTTGCCCTTAGTTTCCGGGACAGGCGAAGCTTTCTTT
>TRBJ1-2|few|TRBV7-9|.
CASSFGYSRVPYGYTF
TGTGCCAGCAGCTTTGGTTACTCTCGCGTTCCCTATGGCTACACCTTC
>TRBJ1-4|many|TRBV5-1|TRBD1
CASSSMNRGNEKLFF
TGCGCCAGCAGCTCAATGAACAGGGGTAATGAAAAACTGTTTTTT
>TRBJ2-7|many|TRBV6-1|TRBD1
CASSEAGGLSSYEQYF
TGTGCCAGCAGTGAGGCAGGGGGCCTAAGCTCCTACGAGCAGTACTTC